Sequencing of this T cell receptor (beta chain) was carried out in a study of blood T cell repertoires in COVID-19. At the level of the study: Sources were T cells, B-cell-depleted T cells, or PBMCs; the material itself was cDNA or gDNA.

The CDR3 covers 16 residues. Germline CDR1 reads SGDLS; CDR2 reads YYNGEE. With 6 bases removed from V and 2 bases from J, the gap between germline ends came to 20 bases. Authors' methods: Estimation of nucleated cell counts was performed using reference gene primer amplification. Sequencing used immunoSEQ multiplex PCR; TCRdb keeps in-frame clones, though not all of them. V and J calls and clone size are given by that table; D and trimming were obtained from the DNA. The table lists some 200,000 clones, about 80% of them singletons. The source is a woman aged 55-70 years with acute or convalescent COVID-19. Sequencing was carried out using peripheral blood. The genes are TRBV9 and TRBJ1-1; D perhaps matches TRBD1 (5 bases). The CDR3 nucleotides are TGTGCCAGCACCACGCTCGACGGGGGTTTCAACACTGAAGCTTTCTTT. Translating gives CASTTLDGGFNTEAFF.